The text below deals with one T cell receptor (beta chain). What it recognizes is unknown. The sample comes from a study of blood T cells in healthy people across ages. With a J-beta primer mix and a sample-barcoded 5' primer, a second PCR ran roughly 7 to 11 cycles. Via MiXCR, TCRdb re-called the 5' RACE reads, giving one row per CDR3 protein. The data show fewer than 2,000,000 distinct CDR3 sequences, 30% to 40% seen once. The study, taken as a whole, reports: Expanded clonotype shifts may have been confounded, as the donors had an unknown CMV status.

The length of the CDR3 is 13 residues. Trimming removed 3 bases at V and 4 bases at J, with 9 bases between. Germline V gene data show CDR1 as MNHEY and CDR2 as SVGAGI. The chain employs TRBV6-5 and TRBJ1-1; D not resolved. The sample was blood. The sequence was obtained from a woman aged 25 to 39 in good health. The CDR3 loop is CASSYLDGTEAFF. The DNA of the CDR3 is TGTGCCAGCAGTTATCTGGACGGCACTGAAGCTTTCTTT.